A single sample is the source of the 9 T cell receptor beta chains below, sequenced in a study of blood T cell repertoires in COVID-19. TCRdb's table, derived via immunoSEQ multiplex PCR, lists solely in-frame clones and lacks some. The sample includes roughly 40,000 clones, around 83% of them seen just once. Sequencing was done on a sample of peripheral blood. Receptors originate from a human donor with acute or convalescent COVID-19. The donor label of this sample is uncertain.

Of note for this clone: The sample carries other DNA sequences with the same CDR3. CDR3 sequence: CASSYSSRGNQPQHF. CDR3 nucleotides: TGTGCCAGCAGTTACTCGTCCAGGGGCAATCAGCCCCAGCATTTT. The rearrangement joins TRBV6-5 to TRBJ1-5, with D tentatively TRBD1 (5 bases). The CDR3 consists of 15 residues. V gave up 0 bases and J gave up 2 bases, with 8 bases separating them. Germline V gene lookup returns CDR1 MNHEY and CDR2 SVGAGI.

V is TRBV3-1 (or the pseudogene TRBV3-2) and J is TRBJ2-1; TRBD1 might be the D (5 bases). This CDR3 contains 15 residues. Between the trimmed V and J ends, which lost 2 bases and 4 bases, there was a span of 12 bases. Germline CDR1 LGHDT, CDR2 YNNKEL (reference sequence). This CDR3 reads CASSQRTQAYNEQFF. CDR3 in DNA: TGTGCCAGCAGCCAACGGACACAAGCGTACAATGAGCAGTTCTTC.

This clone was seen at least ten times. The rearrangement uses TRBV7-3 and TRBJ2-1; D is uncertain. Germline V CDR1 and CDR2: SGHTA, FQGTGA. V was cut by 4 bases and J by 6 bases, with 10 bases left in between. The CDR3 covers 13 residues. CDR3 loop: CASSSLGANEQFF. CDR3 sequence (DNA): TGTGCCAGCAGCTCCCTTGGAGCCAATGAGCAGTTCTTC.

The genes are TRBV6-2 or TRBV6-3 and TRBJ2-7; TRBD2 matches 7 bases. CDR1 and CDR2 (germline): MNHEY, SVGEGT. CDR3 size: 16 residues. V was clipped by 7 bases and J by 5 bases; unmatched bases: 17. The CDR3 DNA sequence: TGTGCCAGCACCCCCGTGGGGGAGGGACGGAGGGACGAGCAGTACTTC. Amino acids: CASTPVGEGRRDEQYF.

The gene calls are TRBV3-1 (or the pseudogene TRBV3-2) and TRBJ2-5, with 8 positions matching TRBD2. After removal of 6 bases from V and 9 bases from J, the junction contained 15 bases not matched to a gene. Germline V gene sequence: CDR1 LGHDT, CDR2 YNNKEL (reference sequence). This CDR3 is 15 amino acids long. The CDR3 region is CASRPPLTGGNPQYF. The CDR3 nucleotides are TGTGCCAGCAGACCACCCCTAACGGGGGGGAACCCCCAGTACTTC.

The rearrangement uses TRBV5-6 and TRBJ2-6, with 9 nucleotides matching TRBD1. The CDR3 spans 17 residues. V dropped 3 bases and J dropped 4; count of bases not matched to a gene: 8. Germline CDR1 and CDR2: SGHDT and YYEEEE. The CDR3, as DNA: TGTGCCAGCAGCTCCAGGACAGGGGCGGTAGGGGCCAACGTCCTGACTTTC. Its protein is CASSSRTGAVGANVLTF.

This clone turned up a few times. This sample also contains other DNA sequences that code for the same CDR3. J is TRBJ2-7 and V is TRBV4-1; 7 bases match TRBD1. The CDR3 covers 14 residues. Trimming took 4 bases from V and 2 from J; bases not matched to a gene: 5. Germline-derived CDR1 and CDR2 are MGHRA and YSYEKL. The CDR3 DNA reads TGCGCCAGCAGCCTTCGACAGGGTACCTACGAGCAGTACTTC. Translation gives CASSLRQGTYEQYF.

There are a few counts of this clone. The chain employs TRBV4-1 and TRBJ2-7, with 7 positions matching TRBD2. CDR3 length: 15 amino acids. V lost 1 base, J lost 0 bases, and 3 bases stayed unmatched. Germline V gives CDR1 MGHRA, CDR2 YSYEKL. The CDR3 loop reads CASSQGRGNSYEQYF. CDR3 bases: TGCGCCAGCAGCCAAGGGCGGGGGAACTCCTACGAGCAGTACTTC.

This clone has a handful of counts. The CDR3, as DNA: TGTGCCAGCTGGGGGTTCGGGACAGGGGGGATGAACACTGAAGCTTTCTTT. This codes for CASWGFGTGGMNTEAFF. The V call is TRBV27, the J call TRBJ1-1; 11 bases align to TRBD1. CDR1 is MNHEY and CDR2 is SMNVEV in the germline V gene (reference sequence). The V segment lost 8 bases and the J segment 0 bases; nucleotides outside the gene matches: 11. The CDR3 loop spans 17 amino acids.